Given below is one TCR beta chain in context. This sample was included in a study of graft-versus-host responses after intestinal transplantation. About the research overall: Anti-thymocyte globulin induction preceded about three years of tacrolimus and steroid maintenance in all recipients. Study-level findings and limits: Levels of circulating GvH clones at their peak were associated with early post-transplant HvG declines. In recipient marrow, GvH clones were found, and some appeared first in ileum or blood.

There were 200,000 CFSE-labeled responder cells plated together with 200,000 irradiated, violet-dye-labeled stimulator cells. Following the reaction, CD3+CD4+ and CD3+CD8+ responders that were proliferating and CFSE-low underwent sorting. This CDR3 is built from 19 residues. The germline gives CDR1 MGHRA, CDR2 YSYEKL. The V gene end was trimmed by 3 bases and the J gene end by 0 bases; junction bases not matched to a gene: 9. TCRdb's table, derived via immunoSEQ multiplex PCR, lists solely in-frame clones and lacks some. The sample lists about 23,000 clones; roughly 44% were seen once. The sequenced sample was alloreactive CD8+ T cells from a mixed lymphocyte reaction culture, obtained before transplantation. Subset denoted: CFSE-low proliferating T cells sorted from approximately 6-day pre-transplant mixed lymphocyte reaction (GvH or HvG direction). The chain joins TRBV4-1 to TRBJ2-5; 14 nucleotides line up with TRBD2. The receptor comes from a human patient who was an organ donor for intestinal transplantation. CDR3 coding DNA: TGCGCCAGCAGCCACCCCGGACTAGCGGGAGGCCCCTACCAAGAGACCCAGTACTTC. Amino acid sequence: CASSHPGLAGGPYQETQYF.